A single sample is the source of the 27 T cell receptor beta chains below, sequenced in a study of OX40 agonist ivuxolimab in advanced cancers. Measured with immunoSEQ multiplex PCR; TCRdb has only the in-frame clones, and not every one. The table lists 99,000 or so clones, over 75% of them singletons, with around 0.3% in the top ten. The input for sequencing was CD4+ or CD8+ T cells sorted from blood, taken in a trial of the OX40 agonist ivuxolimab. The receptor set was obtained from an adult with an advanced solid tumor such as melanoma, head and neck, liver or kidney cancer.

The chain couples TRBV28 to TRBJ1-2; 10 bases align to TRBD1. With V trimmed by 5 bases and J by 2 bases, 5 bases remained unmatched. The length of the CDR3 is 15 residues. The germline V gene encodes CDR1 MDHEN and CDR2 SYDVKM. The CDR3 nucleotides read TGTGCCAGCAGTGATCGACAGGGGGCCAACTATGGCTACACCTTC. This translates into CASSDRQGANYGYTF.

The chain joins TRBV27 to TRBJ1-5; D remains ambiguous. The length of the CDR3 is 13 residues. Germline CDR1 MNHEY, CDR2 SMNVEV (reference sequence). V was clipped by 5 bases and J by 1 base, with 6 bases between them. The CDR3 here is CASSLESNQPQHF. The CDR3 DNA reads TGTGCCAGCAGTCTCGAAAGCAATCAGCCCCAGCATTTT.

The rearrangement links TRBV19 to TRBJ1-5, with D maybe TRBD1 (5 bases). There are 14 residues in the CDR3. The V end lost 5 bases, the J end lost 5 bases, and 13 bases lay between the germline ends. The germline V gene encodes CDR1 LNHDA and CDR2 SQIVND (reference sequence). Written as DNA, the CDR3 is TGTGCCAGTAGTTGGTGGGTAGGGGATCAGCCCCAGCATTTT. This codes for CASSWWVGDQPQHF. The whole variable domain, remainder taken from reference TRBV19 and TRBJ1-5, is DGGITQSPKYLFRKEGQNVTLSCEQNLNHDAMYWYRQDPGQGLRLIYYSQIVNDFQKGDIAEGYSVSREKKESFPLTVTSAQKNPTAFYLCASSWWVGDQPQHFGDGTRLSIL.

V gene TRBV5-4 combines with J gene TRBJ2-3; D is perhaps TRBD2 (6 bases). Germline assignment: CDR1 SGHNT and CDR2 YYREEE (reference sequence). The CDR3 runs to 14 residues. Trimming took off 5 bases at V and 2 bases at J, with 12 bases between the two ends. Here the CDR3 reads CASRGGDPTDTQYF. The CDR3 nucleotides are TGTGCCAGCAGGGGGGGAGACCCCACAGATACGCAGTATTTT.

The V gene is TRBV2, the J gene TRBJ2-7, with TRBD1 identical over 11 bases. The CDR3 length is 14 residues. The V and J ends lost 6 bases and 3 bases, in that order; junction bases with no gene match: 4. In germline, CDR1 is SNHLY, CDR2 FYNNEI. CDR3 nucleotide sequence: TGTGCCAGCAGGGGGGACAGGGGGGTCTACGAGCAGTACTTC. Encoded protein: CASRGDRGVYEQYF.

The CDR3: CASSLLESSGRNEQFF. The CDR3 bases are TGTGCCAGCAGCTTATTAGAGTCTAGCGGGAGGAATGAGCAGTTCTTC. The genes are TRBV7-6 and TRBJ2-1; 11 bases line up with TRBD2. There are 16 residues in the CDR3. Trimming cost V 2 bases and J 7 bases; bases outside gene matches: 7. CDR1 and CDR2 from the germline V gene are SGHVS and FNYEAQ.

J is TRBJ1-2 and V is TRBV28; D is unclear. The CDR3 contains 12 residues. V lost 10 bases and J lost 6, with 15 bases in between. Germline CDR1 MDHEN, CDR2 SYDVKM. Here the CDR3 DNA reads TGTGCCACCCCCGAGGGTTCGGATGGCTACACCTTC. Translated: CATPEGSDGYTF.

The chain recombines TRBV19 with TRBJ2-5; 7 bases are shared with TRBD1. The CDR3 contains 13 residues. The J segment lost 3 bases and the V segment lost 4 bases, leaving 2 bases of the junction unmatched. Germline CDR1 LNHDA, CDR2 SQIVND (reference sequence). The CDR3 region is CASSTDREETQYF. The CDR3 nucleotides are TGTGCCAGTAGTACTGACAGGGAAGAGACCCAGTACTTC.

The genes are TRBV5-1 and TRBJ1-2, with D maybe TRBD1 (5 bases). Germline loops: CDR1 SGHRS, CDR2 YFSETQ. This CDR3 is built from 14 residues. V dropped 0 bases and J dropped 2 bases, with 8 bases sitting between them. The CDR3 loop reads CASSLGRENYGYTF. In nucleotides, the CDR3 is TGCGCCAGCAGCTTGGGCAGGGAGAACTATGGCTACACCTTC. The full variable domain, rest sourced from reference TRBV5-1 and TRBJ1-2, is KAGVTQTPRYLIKTRGQQVTLSCSPISGHRSVSWYQQTPGQGLQFLFEYFSETQRNKGNFPGRFSGRQFSNSRSEMNVSTLELGDSALYLCASSLGRENYGYTFGSGTRLTVV.

V usage is TRBV7-2 and J usage is TRBJ2-1, with 9 bases matching TRBD1. Germline loops: CDR1 SGHTA, CDR2 FQGNSA. The CDR3 has 13 residues. V was pared by 4 bases and J by 6 bases, with 1 base of the junction left unmatched. The CDR3 bases are TGTGCCAGCAGCTCGGACAGGGGCAATGAGCAGTTCTTC. Translated: CASSSDRGNEQFF.

The chain links TRBV7-9 to TRBJ2-1; TRBD1 matches at 11 bases. Looked up from germline, CDR1 is SEHNR and CDR2 is FQNEAQ (reference sequence). Trimming cost V 8 bases and J 9 bases; bases outside gene matches: 9. CDR3 length: 14 amino acids. In DNA form, the CDR3 reads TGTGCCAGCGTGGGGACAGGGGGGGTCGGTGAGCAGTTCTTC. Translation gives CASVGTGGVGEQFF.

V usage is TRBV7-9 and J usage is TRBJ1-5; D gene unclear. From germline, CDR1 is SEHNR and CDR2 FQNEAQ (reference sequence). Trimming removed 8 bases at V and 0 bases at J, with 8 bases between. This CDR3 comprises 13 residues. The CDR3 here is CASAILSNQPQHF. The DNA for the CDR3 is TGTGCCAGCGCGATACTTAGCAATCAGCCCCAGCATTTT.

The gene calls are TRBV19 and TRBJ2-7, with D perhaps given as TRBD1 or TRBD2 (6 bases each). The CDR3 runs to 16 residues. The V end lost 6 bases, the J end lost 0 bases, and 18 bases lay between the germline ends. From germline, CDR1 is LNHDA and CDR2 SQIVND (reference sequence). The CDR3 loop is CASRERGAGLSYEQYF. CDR3 in DNA: TGTGCCAGTAGGGAGAGGGGGGCAGGCCTCTCCTACGAGCAGTACTTC.

The sample holds one count of this clone. This sequence joins TRBV27 and TRBJ2-1; D is ambiguous. This CDR3 is 13 amino acids long. Germline-derived CDR1 and CDR2 are MNHEY and SMNVEV (reference sequence). Trimming pared 0 bases from V and 4 bases from J, leaving 4 bases between. The CDR3 protein is CASSLSLYNEQFF. The CDR3, as DNA: TGTGCCAGCAGTTTATCCCTGTACAATGAGCAGTTCTTC.

V and J are TRBV7-9 and TRBJ2-5; TRBD2 is a possible D gene (5 bases). Trimming took off 1 base at V and 5 bases at J, with 14 bases between the two ends. The germline gives CDR1 SEHNR, CDR2 FQNEAQ (reference sequence). The CDR3 consists of 15 residues. The CDR3 loop reads CASSLGGGLTETQYF. In DNA form, the CDR3 reads TGTGCCAGCAGCTTAGGCGGCGGGCTGACGGAGACCCAGTACTTC.

The V gene is TRBV4-1, the J gene TRBJ2-2; TRBD1 aligns across 7 bases. Trimming cost V 1 base and J 5 bases; bases outside gene matches: 10. The CDR3 extends over 17 amino acids. The germline gives CDR1 MGHRA, CDR2 YSYEKL. The CDR3 nucleotides read TGCGCCAGCAGCCAAGTCCTTACAGGGGCCTTTACCGGGGAGCTGTTTTTT. Its translation: CASSQVLTGAFTGELFF.

Worth noting for this clone: The identical CDR3 is also encoded by other nucleotide sequences in the sample. The gene calls are TRBV5-1 and TRBJ2-1, with a possible D match to TRBD2 (5 bases). The germline gives CDR1 SGHRS, CDR2 YFSETQ. CDR3 length: 15 amino acids. The germline V and J ends were trimmed by 0 bases and 0 bases, with 7 bases remaining between them. The CDR3 DNA follows: TGCGCCAGCAGCTTGGCGGGAAACTCCTACAATGAGCAGTTCTTC. Protein sequence: CASSLAGNSYNEQFF. Combining the CDR3 with reference TRBV5-1 and TRBJ2-1 gives the whole variable domain KAGVTQTPRYLIKTRGQQVTLSCSPISGHRSVSWYQQTPGQGLQFLFEYFSETQRNKGNFPGRFSGRQFSNSRSEMNVSTLELGDSALYLCASSLAGNSYNEQFFGPGTRLTVL.

This sequence joins TRBV28 and TRBJ1-6; tentative D call: TRBD1 (6 bases). V was trimmed by 6 bases and J by 7 bases, leaving 19 bases between them. The CDR3 runs 16 residues. Germline V CDR1 and CDR2: MDHEN, SYDVKM. The CDR3 region is CASRSGTRVTNSPLHF. For the CDR3, the DNA is TGTGCCAGCAGATCCGGGACAAGAGTAACGAATTCACCCCTCCACTTT.

The chain has TRBV5-1 and TRBJ1-1, with 7 positions matching TRBD1. The J segment lost 1 base and the V segment lost 4 bases, leaving 4 bases of the junction unmatched. Germline lookup yields CDR1 SGHRS and CDR2 YFSETQ. This CDR3 spans 14 amino acids. CDR3 in DNA: TGCGCCAGCAGCCAGGGACAGCAGAACACTGAAGCTTTCTTT. This gives the protein CASSQGQQNTEAFF.

The chain recombines TRBV7-9 with TRBJ2-1; 7 bases agree with TRBD2. The CDR3 contains 19 residues. The V segment lost 1 base and the J segment 3 bases; nucleotides outside the gene matches: 15. The germline gives CDR1 SEHNR, CDR2 FQNEAQ (reference sequence). CDR3 region: CASSLGPVLRSGNYNEQFF. The CDR3 region has the DNA TGTGCCAGCAGCTTAGGCCCCGTACTACGGAGCGGGAACTACAATGAGCAGTTCTTC.

The chain uses TRBV7-3 and TRBJ2-1, with TRBD2 matching 10 bases. The CDR3 runs to 14 residues. The germline V gene has CDR1 SGHTA and CDR2 FQGTGA. V shed 0 bases, J shed 12 bases, and the junction held 5 bases outside the gene matches. The CDR3 sequence: CASSLTASGRVQFF. CDR3 sequence (DNA): TGTGCCAGCAGCTTAACGGCTAGCGGGAGAGTGCAGTTCTTC.

The chain links TRBV28 to TRBJ1-6; TRBD1 agrees at 7 bases. CDR3 size: 13 residues. Per the germline V gene, CDR1 is MDHEN and CDR2 is SYDVKM. Losses at the gene ends were 5 bases for V and 10 bases for J; bases not matched to a gene: 5. CDR3 protein: CASSRDSGSPLHF. The CDR3 coding sequence is TGTGCCAGCAGTCGGGACAGTGGATCACCCCTCCACTTT. Full variable domain (rest looked up from reference TRBV28 and TRBJ1-6): DVKVTQSSRYLVKRTGEKVFLECVQDMDHENMFWYRQDPGLGLRLIYFSYDVKMKEKGDIPEGYSVSREKKERFSLILESASTNQTSMYLCASSRDSGSPLHFGNGTRLTVT.

The chain carries TRBV5-4 and TRBJ2-2; 7 bases match TRBD2. Per germline, CDR1 SGHNT and CDR2 YYREEE (reference sequence). The length of the CDR3 is 17 residues. V shed 0 bases, J shed 1 base, and the junction held 6 bases outside the gene matches. This CDR3 reads CASSLVPSGMNTGELFF. The CDR3 DNA is TGTGCCAGCAGCTTGGTACCTAGCGGTATGAACACCGGGGAGCTGTTTTTT.

As regards this clone: The CDR3 does not close with the conserved phenylalanine or tryptophan, likely indicating a read error. The chain joins TRBV6-6 to TRBJ1-2; D gene ambiguous. The V gene's germline CDR1 is MNHNY and CDR2 SVGAGI (reference sequence). V lost 5 bases to trimming and J lost 6 bases, with 16 bases between them. The CDR3 length is 14 residues. The CDR3 is CASSLLGEGDGYTL. The CDR3 DNA follows: TGTGCCAGCAGTCTTCTGGGAGAGGGTGATGGCTACACCCTC.

The chain has TRBV28 and TRBJ1-4; D ambiguous. Per germline, CDR1 MDHEN and CDR2 SYDVKM. V shed 4 bases and J shed 10 bases, with 19 bases lying between them. The CDR3 runs 15 residues. The CDR3 bases are TGTGCCAGCAGTTATCCGACATCCCTCGGTGTAAAACTGTTTTTT. As protein: CASSYPTSLGVKLFF. The whole variable domain, remainder taken from reference TRBV28 and TRBJ1-4, is DVKVTQSSRYLVKRTGEKVFLECVQDMDHENMFWYRQDPGLGLRLIYFSYDVKMKEKGDIPEGYSVSREKKERFSLILESASTNQTSMYLCASSYPTSLGVKLFFGSGTQLSVL.

This chain links TRBV6-1 with TRBJ2-7; 12 nucleotides match TRBD1. J lost 5 bases, V lost 8 bases, and 10 bases had no gene match. The CDR3 loop spans 15 amino acids. Germline CDR1 MNHNS, CDR2 SASEGT. CDR3 region: CASGDTRDRGHEQYF. Written as DNA, the CDR3 is TGTGCCAGCGGGGACACCCGGGACAGGGGGCACGAGCAGTACTTC.

V usage is TRBV15 and J usage is TRBJ2-7; D possibly matches TRBD1 or TRBD2 (6 bases each). The CDR3 runs to 17 residues. The germline gives CDR1 LNHNV, CDR2 YYDKDF (reference sequence). With 3 bases removed from V and 1 base from J, the gap between germline ends came to 19 bases. DNA of the CDR3: TGTGCCACCAGCAGGAATAGGGGGAGGTCGGTATCCTACGAGCAGTACTTC. It codes for CATSRNRGRSVSYEQYF. Looking up the rest from reference TRBV15 and TRBJ2-7 gives the full variable domain: DAMVIQNPRYQVTQFGKPVTLSCSQTLNHNVMYWYQQKSSQAPKLLFHYYDKDFNNEADTPDNFQSRRPNTSFCFLDIRSPGLGDTAMYLCATSRNRGRSVSYEQYFGPGTRLTVT.